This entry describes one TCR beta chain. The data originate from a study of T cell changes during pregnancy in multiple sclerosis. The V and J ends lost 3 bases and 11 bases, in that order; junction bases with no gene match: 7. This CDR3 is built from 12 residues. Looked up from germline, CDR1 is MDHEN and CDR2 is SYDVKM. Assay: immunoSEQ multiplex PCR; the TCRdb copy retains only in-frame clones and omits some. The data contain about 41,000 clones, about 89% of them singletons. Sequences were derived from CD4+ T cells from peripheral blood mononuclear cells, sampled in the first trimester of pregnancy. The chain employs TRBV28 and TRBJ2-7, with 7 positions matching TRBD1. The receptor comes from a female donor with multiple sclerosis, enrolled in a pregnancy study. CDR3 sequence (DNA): TGTGCCAGCAGTTTTGGGACAGCCCAGAAGTACTTC. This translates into CASSFGTAQKYF.